This T cell receptor (beta chain) is from a study of control samples from healthy donors and cancer patients. This table comes from immunoSEQ multiplex PCR, and its TCRdb copy is limited to in-frame clones, with some not included. Of roughly 170,000 clones listed, over 85% are singletons. CDR1 is SGHNT, CDR2 YYREEE, per germline (reference sequence). This CDR3 region has 17 residues. With 0 bases clipped from V and 7 bases from J, the junction kept 11 bases outside the gene matches. The specimen was blood. The chain has TRBV5-4 and TRBJ2-1; 9 nucleotides align to TRBD1. The sequence came from a man aged 18-30 years in good health. This chain's CDR3 is CASSLAGNRGLLNEQFF. CDR3 nucleotide sequence: TGTGCCAGCAGCTTGGCCGGGAACAGGGGGCTGTTGAATGAGCAGTTCTTC.